These T cell receptor beta chains were read from a single sample in a study of T-cell memory formation after mild COVID-19. TCRdb re-derived calls from the 5' RACE reads in MiXCR, one entry per CDR3 protein. The profile shows hundreds of thousands of distinct CDR3 sequences, 20% to 25% of them singletons. What was sequenced was PBMCs or a T cell subset sorted from them (not recorded which). The origin of the receptors is a man aged 18 to 29 who had mild COVID-19 (a few samples of this study predate the infection). Cell type and time point are not known. CDR3s include the opening cysteine and the closing phenylalanine or tryptophan. The order of the fields is D gene, clone size, J gene, V gene, CDR3 DNA, CDR3 protein. The D gene is left open where the match is weak. The size entry is marked missing in some rows and otherwise reads once, few, many or a size class.

TRBD1 . TRBJ1-5 TRBV20-1 TGCAGTGCTAGGGCACAGGGGGCGTCTAATCAGCCCCAGCATTTT CSARAQGASNQPQHF
TRBD1 . TRBJ1-5 TRBV4-1 TGCGCCAGCAGACGGTATCCGGGACAGGCGTATAGCAATCAGCCCCAGCATTTT CASRRYPGQAYSNQPQHF
. . TRBJ2-5 TRBV5-4 TGTGCCAGCAGCTTGGATGGCCATCAAGAGACCCAGTACTTC CASSLDGHQETQYF
. few TRBJ2-1 TRBV20-1 TGCAGTGCGTTTACAGGGCATGAGCAGTTCTTC CSAFTGHEQFF
. few TRBJ2-2 TRBV5-1 TGCGCCAGCTTCGGACTTGCGAACACCGGGGAGCTGTTTTTT CASFGLANTGELFF
. . TRBJ2-6 TRBV7-2 TGTGCCAGCAGCTTGTCGCTGAACTCTGGGGCCAACGTCCTGACTTTC CASSLSLNSGANVLTF
. . TRBJ2-7 TRBV4-3 TGCGCCAGCAGCACCAACAGGGACTCCTACGAGCAGTACTTC CASSTNRDSYEQYF
TRBD1 few TRBJ2-2 TRBV12-3/TRBV12-4 TGTGCCAGCAAAAGGGGAGGGACAGGGGGCTGGGACACCGGGGAGCTGTTTTTT CASKRGGTGGWDTGELFF
. few TRBJ1-6 TRBV5-1 TGCGCCAGCAGCTTGGCCGTCGGCAGCGGGATTTCACCCCTCCACTTT CASSLAVGSGISPLHF
. few TRBJ1-2 TRBV11-2 TGTGCCAGCAGCCCCCGCCGCGGGGGCTACACCTTC CASSPRRGGYTF
. few TRBJ1-2 TRBV3-1 TGTGCCAGCAGCCAGCAGTATGGCTACACCTTC CASSQQYGYTF
TRBD2 . TRBJ2-7 TRBV20-1 TGCAGTGCTAGAGATGCCAGTAGCGGGGACCACGAGCAGTACTTC CSARDASSGDHEQYF
TRBD2 . TRBJ2-1 TRBV3-1 TGTGCCAGCAGCCAAGCCCCACTGACTAGCGGGAGGGGGAATGAGCAGTTCTTC CASSQAPLTSGRGNEQFF
. few TRBJ2-1 TRBV5-1 TGCGCCAGCAGCTTAATTCGGGGTGGGAGCTATGAGCAGTTCTTC CASSLIRGGSYEQFF
. many TRBJ2-3 TRBV20-1 TGCAGTGCCTTAATTGAGGGCGCCACAGATACGCAGTATTTT CSALIEGATDTQYF
. . TRBJ1-1 TRBV20-1 TGCAGTGCTAGAGATGAGACCACTGAAGCTTTCTTT CSARDETTEAFF
. few TRBJ2-5 TRBV5-1 TGCGCCAGCAGCTTGTGGGGGGAGGATCGGCAAGAGACCCAGTACTTC CASSLWGEDRQETQYF
. many TRBJ1-5 TRBV6-6 TGTGGGGCCGCGGTGGGAGGTCAGCCCCAGCATTTT CGAAVGGQPQHF
TRBD1 few TRBJ2-7 TRBV5-1 TGCGCCAGCAGCTCCCACCCTGACAGGGCCCACGAGCAGTACTTC CASSSHPDRAHEQYF
. . TRBJ2-2 TRBV6-5 TGTGCCAGCATGATGGGAACCGGGGAGCTGTTTTTT CASMMGTGELFF
TRBD2 few TRBJ2-4 TRBV12-3/TRBV12-4 TGTGCCAGCAGTGCCAGCGGGGGGTTAAACATTCAGTACTTC CASSASGGLNIQYF
. many TRBJ1-1 TRBV7-2 TGTGCCAGCAGCTTAGTGGCCGGGGTGGGGGCTGAAGCTTTCTTT CASSLVAGVGAEAFF
TRBD2 . TRBJ2-7 TRBV7-2 TGTGCCAGCAGCTCATGGTTTACTAGCGGGGTGTACGAGCAGTACTTC CASSSWFTSGVYEQYF
TRBD2 few TRBJ2-3 TRBV18 TGTGCCAGCTCACCACCTAGCGCGGGAGGGGATACGCAGTATTTT CASSPPSAGGDTQYF
TRBD1 . TRBJ2-5 TRBV7-2 TGTGCCAGCAGCAAGGACAGGGGATACGAGACCCAGTACTTC CASSKDRGYETQYF
. . TRBJ2-5 TRBV12-5 TGTGCTAGTGGCCTCCGGGAAAAAGAGACCCAGTACTTC CASGLREKETQYF
. . TRBJ1-2 TRBV7-9 TGTGCCAGCAGCATCCCTAATGGGGGGTTCCCCCATGGCTACACCTTC CASSIPNGGFPHGYTF
. . TRBJ2-2 TRBV7-8 TGTGCCAGCAGCTTAAGGGTAGTCGGGGAGCTGTTTTTT CASSLRVVGELFF
. few TRBJ1-2 TRBV7-9 TGTGCCAGCAGCTCGACGGGGCAAAACTATGGCTACACCTTC CASSSTGQNYGYTF
. . TRBJ2-5 TRBV4-1 TGCGCCAGCAGCCAAGGTGGCATACCGTGGGAGACCCAGTACTTC CASSQGGIPWETQYF
TRBD1 . TRBJ1-6 TRBV6-2/TRBV6-3 TGTGCCAGCAGGCCAAGGGACAGGGGGAATTCACCCCTCCACTTT CASRPRDRGNSPLHF
. few TRBJ1-1 TRBV6-5 TGTGCCAGCAGTTACGGTGGGGCAGGGAACACTGAAGCTTTCTTT CASSYGGAGNTEAFF
. few TRBJ1-5 TRBV6-1 TGTGCCAGCAGTGAAATAGGACCCTCTCAGCCCCAGCATTTT CASSEIGPSQPQHF
. few TRBJ1-6 TRBV5-4 TGTGCCAGCTTCCGATGGGGGACTAGCTCCTATAATTCACCCCTCCACTTT CASFRWGTSSYNSPLHF
TRBD1 few TRBJ1-3 TRBV10-3 TGTGCCACCGAGGACAGGTTAAAAGACACCATATATTTT CATEDRLKDTIYF
TRBD1 . TRBJ2-1 TRBV7-9 TGTGCCACCGAGGGCAAGGGGGCGGCGAATGAGCAGTTCTTC CATEGKGAANEQFF
. . TRBJ1-1 TRBV6-2/TRBV6-3 TGTGCCAGCAGTTCCCGGACAGTCACTGAAGCTTTCTTT CASSSRTVTEAFF
TRBD1 many TRBJ1-1 TRBV20-1 TGCAGTGCTCGGGCAGGGGGCCCGAACACTGAAGCTTTCTTT CSARAGGPNTEAFF
. . TRBJ1-1 TRBV5-1 TGCGCCAGCAGCTTCGTTTCGGGGGGCACTGAAGCTTTCTTT CASSFVSGGTEAFF
. . TRBJ1-6 TRBV4-3 TGCGCCAGCAGCCAAGATCCGGGTTCACCCCTCCACTTT CASSQDPGSPLHF
. . TRBJ2-7 TRBV19 TGTGCCAGTAGTATAGGCCTACCGGGAGAGCAGTACTTC CASSIGLPGEQYF
TRBD1 few TRBJ1-1 TRBV4-3 TGCGCCAGCAGCCGGACAGGGATGAACACTGAAGCTTTCTTT CASSRTGMNTEAFF
. . TRBJ1-2 TRBV7-9 TGTGCCAGCAGCTTAAGCCCCACCCAGGGAAATGGCTACACCTTC CASSLSPTQGNGYTF